The 2 T cell receptor beta chains below come from one sample, sequenced in a study of cytomegalovirus exposure and HLA in healthy donors. The PCR contained 60 Vbeta and 13 Jbeta primers. Here immunoSEQ multiplex PCR was the method, and the copy in TCRdb shows in-frame clones only, minus some. The profile covers approximately 170,000 clones, with approximately 73% appearing a single time and 1.4% to 1.5% taken by the ten largest. The sample was PBMCs. All receptors derive from a man in his fifties in good health and CMV-seronegative.

This chain links TRBV29-1 with TRBJ1-2, with 12 bases matching TRBD1. With V trimmed by 1 base and J by 4 bases, 4 bases remained unmatched. CDR3 length: 15 residues. Germline CDR1 and CDR2: SQVTM and ANQGSEA. The CDR3 reads CSVEGGTGGSYGYTF. The DNA for the CDR3 is TGCAGCGTTGAAGGTGGGACAGGGGGCAGCTATGGCTACACCTTC.

The chain carries TRBV5-4 and TRBJ2-7; D uncertain. The CDR3 has 13 amino acids. V shed 1 base and J shed 2 bases, with 7 bases lying between them. Germline V gene sequence: CDR1 SGHNT, CDR2 YYREEE (reference sequence). CDR3 region: CASSLNRAYEQYF. For the CDR3, the DNA is TGTGCCAGCAGCTTGAACAGAGCCTACGAGCAGTACTTC. The variable domain in full, with the rest retrieved from reference TRBV5-4 and TRBJ2-7, is ETGVTQSPTHLIKTRGQQVTLRCSSQSGHNTVSWYQQALGQGPQFIFQYYREEENGRGNFPPRFSGLQFPNYSSELNVNALELDDSALYLCASSLNRAYEQYFGPGTRLTVT.